Below are 14 T cell receptor beta chains sequenced from a single sample in a study. Each CDR3 protein gets one entry after TCRdb re-called the RT-PCR reads with MiXCR. Of 650,000 to 800,000 distinct CDR3 sequences detected, 12% to 15% appear once; the ten largest clones hold roughly 4%. The source material was memory CD4+ T cells from blood. The receptors here all came from a female donor in good health, serving as a healthy control.

In this sample, this clonotype turned up many times. The V and J genes are TRBV29-1 and TRBJ2-7; 9 bases align to TRBD1. Per the germline V gene, CDR1 is SQVTM and CDR2 is ANQGSEA. The CDR3 length is 14 residues. With V trimmed by 6 bases and J by 0 bases, 6 bases remained unmatched. In DNA form, the CDR3 reads TGCAGCGTAGAACCGGGACAGGGCTCCTACGAGCAGTACTTC. This translates into CSVEPGQGSYEQYF.

The genes are TRBV9 and TRBJ2-2; the match to TRBD2 covers 9 bases. Looked up from germline, CDR1 is SGDLS and CDR2 is YYNGEE. The CDR3 spans 16 residues. V shed 0 bases, J shed 3 bases, and the junction held 3 bases outside the gene matches. This CDR3 is CASSVALAGHTGELFF. The CDR3 DNA is TGTGCCAGCAGCGTAGCACTAGCGGGCCACACCGGGGAGCTGTTTTTT. The full variable domain, in which reference TRBV9 and TRBJ2-2 provide the parts outside the CDR3, is DSGVTQTPKHLITATGQRVTLRCSPRSGDLSVYWYQQSLDQGLQFLIQYYNGEERAKGNILERFSAQQFPDLHSELNLSSLELGDSALYFCASSVALAGHTGELFFGEGSRLTVL.

Ten or more counts support this clonotype. The rearrangement links TRBV20-1 to TRBJ2-5; 12 nucleotides line up with TRBD2. The V and J ends lost 6 bases and 6 bases, in that order; junction bases with no gene match: 8. Germline V gene sequence: CDR1 DFQATT, CDR2 SNEGSKA (reference sequence). The CDR3 extends over 14 amino acids. CDR3 sequence: CSAPTSGRQKTQYF. The CDR3 DNA reads as TGCAGTGCCCCGACTAGCGGGAGACAAAAGACCCAGTACTTC.

This clonotype showed up many times. This sequence joins TRBV18 and TRBJ2-3; D is possibly TRBD1 or TRBD2 (5 bases each). Germline CDR1 KGHSH, CDR2 LQKENI. Deletions cut 2 bases from V and 3 bases from J, with 18 bases between. The CDR3 consists of 17 residues. CDR3 loop: CASSPRSPGWTTDTQYF. The DNA for the CDR3 is TGTGCCAGCTCACCAAGAAGTCCAGGGTGGACTACAGATACGCAGTATTTT.

The chain couples TRBV25-1 to TRBJ1-1; D is perhaps TRBD1 (6 bases). V was clipped by 6 bases and J by 2 bases, with 16 bases between them. The germline V gene has CDR1 MGHDK and CDR2 SYGVNS. The CDR3 runs 15 residues. CDR3 loop: CASSRSSRGNTEAFF. CDR3 nucleotide sequence: TGTGCCAGCAGCCGATCCTCCAGGGGTAACACTGAAGCTTTCTTT.

The rearrangement uses TRBV11-2 and TRBJ2-2, with 8 nucleotides matching TRBD1. Germline CDR1 reads SGHAT; CDR2 reads FQNNGV. With V trimmed by 5 bases and J by 4 bases, 9 bases remained unmatched. The CDR3 has 16 amino acids. The CDR3 spells CASSPDRGAGTGELFF. DNA of the CDR3: TGTGCCAGCAGCCCAGACAGGGGTGCAGGCACCGGGGAGCTGTTTTTT.

This chain links TRBV20-1 with TRBJ1-1, with 7 positions matching TRBD1. Per the germline V gene, CDR1 is DFQATT and CDR2 is SNEGSKA (reference sequence). The V and J ends lost 5 bases and 8 bases, in that order; junction bases with no gene match: 8. The length of the CDR3 is 12 residues. CDR3 amino acids: CSAFSDRQEAFF. The CDR3 DNA reads TGCAGTGCTTTCTCGGACAGGCAGGAAGCTTTCTTT.

V usage is TRBV5-5 and J usage is TRBJ1-1; D unresolved. The germline gives CDR1 SGHKS, CDR2 YYEKEE (reference sequence). The CDR3 is 12 residues long. Trimming took off 2 bases at V and 8 bases at J, with 10 bases between the two ends. The CDR3 bases are TGTGCCAGCAGCTTTGCCCGTGCGGAAGCTTTCTTT. Its translation: CASSFARAEAFF.

This clonotype was seen more than once but under ten times. The chain uses TRBV18 and TRBJ1-6; D uncertain. This CDR3 region has 13 residues. Trimming cost V 3 bases and J 8 bases, with 8 bases left between them. Germline V gene sequence: CDR1 KGHSH, CDR2 LQKENI. CDR3 sequence: CASSPSDYSPLHF. The DNA of the CDR3 is TGTGCCAGCTCACCGTCGGACTATTCACCCCTCCACTTT.

This clonotype has just a few counts. The chain links TRBV6-6 to TRBJ2-2; tentatively, D is TRBD2 (6 bases). V lost 7 bases, J lost 5 bases, and 17 bases lay in between. In germline, CDR1 is MNHNY, CDR2 SVGAGI (reference sequence). This CDR3 region has 15 residues. CDR3 nucleotide sequence: TGTGCCAGCATCAACAGCGGGTCCGGAACCGGGGAGCTGTTTTTT. Translated, it gives CASINSGSGTGELFF.

This clonotype came up many times. V is TRBV29-1 and J is TRBJ2-3; weak D call: TRBD1 (6 bases). CDR1 and CDR2 (germline): SQVTM, ANQGSEA. V lost 7 bases and J lost 5, with 19 bases in between. The CDR3 has 14 amino acids. CDR3 in DNA: TGCAGCGGACTCACAGGGTTAGGCATAGATACGCAGTATTTT. Amino acid sequence: CSGLTGLGIDTQYF.

This chain joins TRBV12-3 or TRBV12-4 and TRBJ2-2; D is ambiguous. The CDR3 spans 12 residues. Trimming shortened V by 6 bases and J by 6 bases, and 8 bases separated the two germline ends. CDR3 residues: CASRVGPGELFF. In DNA form, the CDR3 reads TGTGCCAGCAGGGTCGGACCCGGGGAGCTGTTTTTT.

The sample holds a few counts of this clonotype. The genes are TRBV6-5 and TRBJ2-1; 10 bases are a match to TRBD2. The CDR3 extends over 17 amino acids. The V segment lost 4 bases and the J segment 2 bases; nucleotides outside the gene matches: 8. Germline lookup yields CDR1 MNHEY and CDR2 SVGAGI. The CDR3 DNA reads TGTGCCAGCAGTTCTTCCTTTGGACTAGCGGCCTACAATGAGCAGTTCTTC. Amino acids: CASSSSFGLAAYNEQFF.

The chain is built from TRBV4-1 and TRBJ1-2, with 10 bases fitting TRBD1. With V trimmed by 5 bases and J by 5 bases, 5 bases remained unmatched. This CDR3 region has 14 residues. Germline-derived CDR1 and CDR2 are MGHRA and YSYEKL. The CDR3: CASSSGTGEYGYTF. CDR3 in DNA: TGCGCCAGCAGCTCCGGGACAGGGGAATATGGCTACACCTTC.